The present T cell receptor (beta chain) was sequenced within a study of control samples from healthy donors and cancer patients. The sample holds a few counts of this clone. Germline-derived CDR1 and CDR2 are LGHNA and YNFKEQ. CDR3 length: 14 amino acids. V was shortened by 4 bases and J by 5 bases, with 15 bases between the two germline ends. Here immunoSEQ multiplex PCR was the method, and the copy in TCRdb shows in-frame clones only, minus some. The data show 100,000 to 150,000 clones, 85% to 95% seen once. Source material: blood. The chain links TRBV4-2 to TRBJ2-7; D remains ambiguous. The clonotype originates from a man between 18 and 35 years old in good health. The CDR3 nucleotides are TGTGCCAGCAGCCCCCGGCGGCTCGGCGACGAGCAGTACTTC. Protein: CASSPRRLGDEQYF.